A selection of T cell receptor beta chains follows, all from one sample in a study of blood T cell repertoires in COVID-19. The repertoire was sequenced with immunoSEQ multiplex PCR; TCRdb's copy has only in-frame clones and lacks some. The sample consists of approximately 100,000 clones, 85% to 95% of them appearing once. The specimen was peripheral blood. These receptors were collected from a man aged 45-65 years with active COVID-19. CDR3s include the opening cysteine and the closing phenylalanine or tryptophan. Each record gives: J gene, V gene, clone size, D gene, CDR3 DNA, CDR3 protein. The D gene is left open where the match is weak. Not every row has a clone size; where given, it reads once, few, many or a size class.

TRBJ1-1 TRBV5-5 - TRBD1 TGTGCCAGCAGTTTTGAACCCGGGACAGCAAGAATTGGGGCTTTCTTT CASSFEPGTARIGAFF
TRBJ1-5 TRBV11-2 - - TGTGCCAGCAGCTCCGGGTATAGCAATCAGCCCCAGCATTTT CASSSGYSNQPQHF
TRBJ2-3 TRBV6-4 - - TGTGCCAGCAGTCCCATTGGGACTTCCAGCACAGATACGCAGTATTTT CASSPIGTSSTDTQYF
TRBJ1-6 TRBV28 - TRBD1 TGTGCCAGCAGTCGGACAGGGCTCTATAATTCACCCCTCCACTTT CASSRTGLYNSPLHF
TRBJ1-2 TRBV2 - - TGTGCCAGCAGTGAAGAGCATCGACGGTACAGGGACTATGGCTACACCTTC CASSEEHRRYRDYGYTF
TRBJ1-1 TRBV9 once - TGTGCCAGCAGCGCCATGCCCGAGGACACTGAAGCTTTCTTT CASSAMPEDTEAFF
TRBJ1-5 TRBV28 - TRBD1 TGTGCCAGCAGCTGGGACAGGGGATATAGCAATCAGCCCCAGCATTTT CASSWDRGYSNQPQHF
TRBJ2-7 TRBV6-1 few - TGTGCCAGCAGTGAAGGACAGAGCTCCTACGAGCAGTACTTC CASSEGQSSYEQYF
TRBJ2-3 TRBV29-1 - TRBD2 TGCAGCTCGGTAGCGGGAGGGCCAGGCACAGATACGCAGTATTTT CSSVAGGPGTDTQYF
TRBJ2-3 TRBV3-1/TRBV3-2 - - TGTGCCAGCAGCCAAGATACATGGGATACGCAGTATTTT CASSQDTWDTQYF
TRBJ2-6 TRBV3-1/TRBV3-2 once - TGTGCCAGCAGCGAACCGACATTCTCTGGGGCCAACGTCCTGACTTTC CASSEPTFSGANVLTF
TRBJ2-2 TRBV25-1 - - TGTGCCAGCAGTGGCCAGACAGGGAACACCGGGGAGCTGTTTTTT CASSGQTGNTGELFF
TRBJ2-3 TRBV12-3/TRBV12-4 - - TGTGCCAGCAGGGCCGACAGATACGATACGCAGTATTTT CASRADRYDTQYF
TRBJ2-6 TRBV18 - TRBD1 TGTGCCAGCTCCCCTCGACAGGGGGTAAGGTCTGGGGCCAACGTCCTGACTTTC CASSPRQGVRSGANVLTF
TRBJ2-7 TRBV6-5 - - TGTGCCAGCAGCCCGGACCCAGGGCACCCCTACGAGCAGTACTTC CASSPDPGHPYEQYF
TRBJ2-7 TRBV9 - TRBD2 TGTGCCAGCAGCGCCGGCCTAGCGGACTCCTACGAGCAGTACTTC CASSAGLADSYEQYF
TRBJ1-1 TRBV18 - - TGTGCCAGCTCACCAACCGCGGGACGCATGAACACTGAAGCTTTCTTT CASSPTAGRMNTEAFF
TRBJ1-1 TRBV6-5 - TRBD1 TGTGCCAGCACGGGACAGCTCTACACTGAAGCTTTCTTT CASTGQLYTEAFF
TRBJ2-7 TRBV4-2 - - TGTGCCAGCAGCCAAACCCAGGGCCGCTACGAGCAGTACTTC CASSQTQGRYEQYF
TRBJ1-1 TRBV19 - TRBD1 TGTGCCAGTAGCCCTGTTCAGGGGGCTCGGAACACTGAAGCTTTCTTT CASSPVQGARNTEAFF
TRBJ2-7 TRBV6-5 - TRBD2 TGTGCCACCCGGGGGGGGATGCTCTACGAGCAGTACTTC CATRGGMLYEQYF
TRBJ2-2 TRBV10-1 - - TGCGCCAGCAGTGACGAGGGCACCGGGGAGCTGTTTTTT CASSDEGTGELFF
TRBJ2-3 TRBV6-2/TRBV6-3 - - TGTGCCAGCAGTTACTCGATAATAGCGAGATCCATCGGCACAGATACGCAGTATTTT CASSYSIIARSIGTDTQYF
TRBJ2-3 TRBV29-1 - TRBD1 TGCAGCGCAAAAGGACGACAGGGATACACAGATACGCAGTATTTT CSAKGRQGYTDTQYF
TRBJ2-2 TRBV6-1 - - TGTGCCAGCAGTGATTCGGGGAACACCGGGGAGCTGTTTTTT CASSDSGNTGELFF
TRBJ1-6 TRBV7-9 - TRBD1 TGTGCCAGCAGTTTCGACAGGGCCAATAATTCACCCCTCCACTTT CASSFDRANNSPLHF
TRBJ2-7 TRBV6-5 - TRBD2 TGTGCCAGCAGTTATGACGGCTCCAGGGAGGGAGAGCAGTACTTC CASSYDGSREGEQYF
TRBJ1-1 TRBV28 once - TGTGCCAGCAGTTTCGTCAGTGAAGCTTTCTTT CASSFVSEAFF
TRBJ1-5 TRBV10-2 - - TGCGCCAGCAGTGAGTCCGGAGCCAATCAGCCCCAGCATTTT CASSESGANQPQHF
TRBJ1-5 TRBV28 - TRBD1 TGTGCCAGCGGGACAGGGTCGAGGAGTCAGCCCCAGCATTTT CASGTGSRSQPQHF
TRBJ2-1 TRBV9 - TRBD2 TGTGCCAGCAGCGTTAGCGGGACCTACAATGAGCAGTTCTTC CASSVSGTYNEQFF
TRBJ2-3 TRBV7-2 - - TGTGCCAGCAGCTACGACAGGAGATTCACAGATACGCAGTATTTT CASSYDRRFTDTQYF
TRBJ2-1 TRBV3-1/TRBV3-2 - TRBD2 TGTGCCAGCAGCCAAGAAAGAGCGGGACGCTACAATGAGCAGTTCTTC CASSQERAGRYNEQFF
TRBJ2-1 TRBV11-3 - - TGTGCCAGCAGCTTAGCGGCCTACAATGAGCAGTTCTTC CASSLAAYNEQFF
TRBJ2-5 TRBV27 - TRBD2 TGTGCCAGCCGAACCGTAGGCAATAGCGGGAGTTGGGGTAAAGAGACCCAGTACTTC CASRTVGNSGSWGKETQYF
TRBJ2-3 TRBV7-9 - - TGTGCCAGCAGCTTAGCGGGAGGCTCCACAGATACGCAGTATTTT CASSLAGGSTDTQYF
TRBJ1-1 TRBV5-1 - - TGCGCCAGCAGCCCGGGGGGGGCGCGGACTGAAGCTTTCTTT CASSPGGARTEAFF
TRBJ2-7 TRBV10-1 - TRBD1 TGCGCCAGCAGTGAGTCAGGGGGCGCACTCAACGAGCAGTACTTC CASSESGGALNEQYF
TRBJ2-3 TRBV12-5 - TRBD2 TGTGCTAGTGGTCAGGGACTAGCGGGCACAGATACGCAGTATTTT CASGQGLAGTDTQYF
TRBJ1-1 TRBV24-1 - - TGTGCCACCAGTGCCCAGGGTGGTGAAGCTTTCTTT CATSAQGGEAFF
TRBJ2-3 TRBV19 - - TGTGCCAGTACCTCAGCATATAGCGGCAACACAGATACGCAGTATTTT CASTSAYSGNTDTQYF
TRBJ1-1 TRBV2 - TRBD1 TGTGCCAGCAGCCGGACAGGCCGGAACACTGAAGCTTTCTTT CASSRTGRNTEAFF